This T cell receptor (beta chain) came from a study of technical replicates of blood from four donors. V dropped 0 bases and J dropped 6 bases, with 7 bases sitting between them. The CDR3 spans 13 residues. Looked up from germline, CDR1 is SGHNT and CDR2 is YYREEE (reference sequence). Libraries were prepared by immunoSEQ multiplex PCR; TCRdb keeps only in-frame clonotypes and omits some of them. The data hold more than 75,000 clones, with around 95% observed a single time. The chain is built from TRBV5-4 and TRBJ1-5; no clear D. The source is a human donor in good health. The sample comprised T cells isolated from PBMCs. The CDR3 DNA sequence: TGTGCCAGCAGCTTGGGGCTGTCTCAGCCCCAGCATTTT. Translated: CASSLGLSQPQHF.